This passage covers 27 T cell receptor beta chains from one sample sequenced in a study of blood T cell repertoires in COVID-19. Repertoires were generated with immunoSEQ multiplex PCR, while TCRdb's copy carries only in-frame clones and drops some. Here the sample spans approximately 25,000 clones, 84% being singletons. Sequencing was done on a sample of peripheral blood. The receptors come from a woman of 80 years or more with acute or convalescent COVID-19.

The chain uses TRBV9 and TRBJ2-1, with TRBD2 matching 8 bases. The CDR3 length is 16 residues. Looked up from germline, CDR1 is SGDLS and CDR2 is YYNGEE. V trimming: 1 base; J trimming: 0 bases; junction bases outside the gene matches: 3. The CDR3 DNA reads TGTGCCAGCAGCGTAACTAGCGGACTCTCCTACAATGAGCAGTTCTTC. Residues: CASSVTSGLSYNEQFF.

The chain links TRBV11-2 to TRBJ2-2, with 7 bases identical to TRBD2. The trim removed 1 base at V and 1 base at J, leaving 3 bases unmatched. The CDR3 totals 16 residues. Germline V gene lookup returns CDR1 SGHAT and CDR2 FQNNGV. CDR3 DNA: TGTGCCAGCAGCTTAGGGGACTACGGGAACACCGGGGAGCTGTTTTTT. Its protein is CASSLGDYGNTGELFF.

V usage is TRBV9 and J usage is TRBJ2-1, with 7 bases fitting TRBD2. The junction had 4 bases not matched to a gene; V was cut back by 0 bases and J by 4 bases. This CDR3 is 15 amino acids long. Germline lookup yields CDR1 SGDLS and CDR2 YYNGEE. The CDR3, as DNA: TGTGCCAGCAGCGTAGTCCCTAGCGGTTACAATGAGCAGTTCTTC. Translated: CASSVVPSGYNEQFF.

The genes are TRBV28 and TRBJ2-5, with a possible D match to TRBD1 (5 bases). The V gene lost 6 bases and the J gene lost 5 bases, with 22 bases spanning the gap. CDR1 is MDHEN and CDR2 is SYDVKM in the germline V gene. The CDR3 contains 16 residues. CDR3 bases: TGTGCCAGCAGCAGAGCGATGGGGCGACTGGGGGAGACCCAGTACTTC. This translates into CASSRAMGRLGETQYF.

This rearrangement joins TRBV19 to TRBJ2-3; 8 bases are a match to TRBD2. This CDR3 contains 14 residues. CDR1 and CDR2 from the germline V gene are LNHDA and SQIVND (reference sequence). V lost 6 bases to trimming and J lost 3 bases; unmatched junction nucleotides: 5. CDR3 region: CASRPGGPTDTQYF. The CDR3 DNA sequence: TGTGCCAGTAGGCCGGGAGGGCCTACAGATACGCAGTATTTT.

The CDR3 region is CASSLAARVTEAFF. The CDR3, as DNA: TGTGCCAGCAGTTTAGCGGCACGGGTAACTGAAGCTTTCTTT. This chain links TRBV28 with TRBJ1-1; D gene unclear. Looked up from germline, CDR1 is MDHEN and CDR2 is SYDVKM. V lost 2 bases and J 5 bases, leaving 12 bases between the germline ends. The length of the CDR3 is 14 residues.

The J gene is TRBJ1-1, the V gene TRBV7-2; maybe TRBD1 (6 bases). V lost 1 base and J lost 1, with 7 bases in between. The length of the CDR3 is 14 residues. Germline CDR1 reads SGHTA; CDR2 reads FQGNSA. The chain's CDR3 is CASSLGRGNTEAFF. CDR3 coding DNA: TGTGCCAGCAGCTTAGGCAGGGGGAACACTGAAGCTTTCTTT.

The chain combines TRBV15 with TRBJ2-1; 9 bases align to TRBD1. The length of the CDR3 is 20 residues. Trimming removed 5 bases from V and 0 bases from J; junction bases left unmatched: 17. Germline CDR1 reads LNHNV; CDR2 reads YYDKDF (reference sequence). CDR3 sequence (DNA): TGTGCCACCAGCCTATGGACAGGGGTTGTTTGGGAATACTCCTACAATGAGCAGTTCTTC. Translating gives CATSLWTGVVWEYSYNEQFF.

The CDR3 sequence is CASSWRGRTEAFF. DNA of the CDR3: TGTGCCAGCAGTTGGAGGGGGCGGACTGAAGCTTTCTTT. V is TRBV28 and J is TRBJ1-1; 7 bases are shared with TRBD1. This CDR3 has 13 amino acids. After removal of 4 bases from V and 5 bases from J, the junction contained 4 bases not matched to a gene. Germline V gives CDR1 MDHEN, CDR2 SYDVKM.

In DNA form, the CDR3 reads TGTGCCAGTAGTAGGAGGGAGGGAAACGGGGAGCTGTTTTTT. This translates into CASSRREGNGELFF. This chain joins TRBV19 and TRBJ2-2; 7 bases map to TRBD2. Losses at the gene ends were 4 bases for V and 7 bases for J; bases not matched to a gene: 6. The germline V gene encodes CDR1 LNHDA and CDR2 SQIVND (reference sequence). This CDR3 has 14 amino acids. Drawing the rest from reference TRBV19 and TRBJ2-2, the complete variable domain is DGGITQSPKYLFRKEGQNVTLSCEQNLNHDAMYWYRQDPGQGLRLIYYSQIVNDFQKGDIAEGYSVSREKKESFPLTVTSAQKNPTAFYLCASSRREGNGELFFGEGSRLTVL.

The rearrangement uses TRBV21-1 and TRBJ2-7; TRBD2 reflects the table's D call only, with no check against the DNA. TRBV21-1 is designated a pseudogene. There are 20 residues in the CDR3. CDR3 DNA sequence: TGTGCCAGCAGCAAATCCGACCCCGCCCCGGACTGGATTCGGGATTACGAGCAGTACTTC. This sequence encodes CASSKSDPAPDWIRDYEQYF.

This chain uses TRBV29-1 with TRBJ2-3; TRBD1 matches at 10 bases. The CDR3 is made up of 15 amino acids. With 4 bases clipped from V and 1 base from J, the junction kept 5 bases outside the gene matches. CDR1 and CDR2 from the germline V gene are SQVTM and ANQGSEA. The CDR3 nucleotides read TGCAGCGTTGGGGGAGGGACAGGGGGCACAGATACGCAGTATTTT. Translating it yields CSVGGGTGGTDTQYF.

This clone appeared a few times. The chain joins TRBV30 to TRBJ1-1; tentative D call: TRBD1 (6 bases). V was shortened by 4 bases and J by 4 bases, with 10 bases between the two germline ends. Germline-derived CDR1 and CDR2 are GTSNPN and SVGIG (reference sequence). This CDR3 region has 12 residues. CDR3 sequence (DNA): TGTGCCTGGACTAGGGGGGGCACTGAAGCTTTCTTT. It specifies CAWTRGGTEAFF.

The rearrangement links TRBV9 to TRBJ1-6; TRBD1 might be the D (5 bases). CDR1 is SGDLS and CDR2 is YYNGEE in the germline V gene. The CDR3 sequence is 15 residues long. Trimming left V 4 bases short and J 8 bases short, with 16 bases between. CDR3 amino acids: CASSPQSRAHSPLHF. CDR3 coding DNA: TGTGCCAGCAGCCCCCAGAGCAGGGCCCATTCACCCCTCCACTTT.

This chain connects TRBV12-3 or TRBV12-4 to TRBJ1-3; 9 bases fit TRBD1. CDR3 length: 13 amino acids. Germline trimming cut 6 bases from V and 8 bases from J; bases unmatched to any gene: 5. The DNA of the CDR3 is TGTGCCAGCAGACCAGACAGGGGGTACACCATATATTTT. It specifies CASRPDRGYTIYF.

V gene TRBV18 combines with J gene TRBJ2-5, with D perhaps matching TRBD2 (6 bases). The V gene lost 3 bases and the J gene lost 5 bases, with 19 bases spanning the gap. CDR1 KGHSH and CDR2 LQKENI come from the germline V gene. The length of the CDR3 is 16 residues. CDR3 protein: CASSPLPRRRVETQYF. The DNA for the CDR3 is TGTGCCAGCTCACCCCTGCCCCGAAGGAGGGTTGAGACCCAGTACTTC.

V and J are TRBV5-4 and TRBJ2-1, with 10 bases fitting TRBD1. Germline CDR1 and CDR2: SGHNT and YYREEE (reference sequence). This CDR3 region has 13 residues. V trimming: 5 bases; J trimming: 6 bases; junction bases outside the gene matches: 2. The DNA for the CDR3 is TGTGCCAGCAGGGACAGGGGGGGCAATGAGCAGTTCTTC. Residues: CASRDRGGNEQFF.

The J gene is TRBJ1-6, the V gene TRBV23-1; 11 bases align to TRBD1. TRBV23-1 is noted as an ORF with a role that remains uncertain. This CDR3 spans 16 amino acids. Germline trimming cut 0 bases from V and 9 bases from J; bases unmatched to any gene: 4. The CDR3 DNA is TGCGCCAGCAGTCAATCTGGGGACAGGGGGTGTTCACCCCTCCACTTT. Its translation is CASSQSGDRGCSPLHF.

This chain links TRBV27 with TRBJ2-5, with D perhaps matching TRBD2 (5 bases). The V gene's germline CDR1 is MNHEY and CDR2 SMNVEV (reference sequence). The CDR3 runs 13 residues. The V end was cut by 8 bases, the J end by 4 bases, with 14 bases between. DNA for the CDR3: TGTGCCAGCTGTTCGGACTCTCTAGAGACCCAGTACTTC. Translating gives CASCSDSLETQYF.

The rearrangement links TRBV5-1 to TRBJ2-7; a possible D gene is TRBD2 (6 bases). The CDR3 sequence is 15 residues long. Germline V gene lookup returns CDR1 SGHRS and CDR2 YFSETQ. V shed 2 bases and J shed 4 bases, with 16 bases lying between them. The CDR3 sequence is CASSLGGKAGYEQYF. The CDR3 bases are TGCGCCAGCAGCTTAGGCGGGAAGGCGGGTTACGAGCAGTACTTC.

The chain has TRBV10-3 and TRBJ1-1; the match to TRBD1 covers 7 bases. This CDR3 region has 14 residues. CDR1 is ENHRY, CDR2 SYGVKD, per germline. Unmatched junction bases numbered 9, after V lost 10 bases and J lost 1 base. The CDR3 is CATLSTGQNTEAFF. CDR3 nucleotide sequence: TGTGCCACCCTCTCGACAGGGCAGAACACTGAAGCTTTCTTT.

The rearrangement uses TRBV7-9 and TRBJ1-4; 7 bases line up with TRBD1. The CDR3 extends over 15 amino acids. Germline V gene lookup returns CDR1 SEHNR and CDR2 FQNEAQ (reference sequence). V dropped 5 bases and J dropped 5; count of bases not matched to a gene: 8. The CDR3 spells CASSATGTENEKLFF. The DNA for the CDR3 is TGTGCCAGCAGCGCTACCGGGACAGAGAATGAAAAACTGTTTTTT.

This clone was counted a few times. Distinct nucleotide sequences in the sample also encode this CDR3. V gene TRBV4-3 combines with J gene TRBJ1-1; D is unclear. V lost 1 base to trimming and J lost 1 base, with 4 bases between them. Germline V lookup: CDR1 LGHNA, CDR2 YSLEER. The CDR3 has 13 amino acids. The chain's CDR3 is CASSQAGNTEAFF. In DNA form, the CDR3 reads TGCGCCAGCAGCCAAGCAGGGAACACTGAAGCTTTCTTT.

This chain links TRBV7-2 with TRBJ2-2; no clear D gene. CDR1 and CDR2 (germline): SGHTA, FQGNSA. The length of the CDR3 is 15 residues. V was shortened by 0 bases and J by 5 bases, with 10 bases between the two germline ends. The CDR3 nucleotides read TGTGCCAGCAGCTTAGCGCGGCGAGATACCGGGGAGCTGTTTTTT. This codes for CASSLARRDTGELFF.

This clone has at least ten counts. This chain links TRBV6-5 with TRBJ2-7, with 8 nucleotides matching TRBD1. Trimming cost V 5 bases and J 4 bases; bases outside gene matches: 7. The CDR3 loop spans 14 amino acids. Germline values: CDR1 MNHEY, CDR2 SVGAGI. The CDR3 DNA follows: TGTGCCAGCAGTCCCGGACAGGGTTCGTACGAGCAGTACTTC. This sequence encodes CASSPGQGSYEQYF.

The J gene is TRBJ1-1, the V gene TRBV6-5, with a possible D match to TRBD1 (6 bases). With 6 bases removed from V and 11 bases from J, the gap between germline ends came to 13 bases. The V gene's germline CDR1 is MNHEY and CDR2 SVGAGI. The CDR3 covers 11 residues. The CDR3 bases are TGTGCCAGCAGCACAGGGTTGAGGGCTTTCTTT. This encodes CASSTGLRAFF.

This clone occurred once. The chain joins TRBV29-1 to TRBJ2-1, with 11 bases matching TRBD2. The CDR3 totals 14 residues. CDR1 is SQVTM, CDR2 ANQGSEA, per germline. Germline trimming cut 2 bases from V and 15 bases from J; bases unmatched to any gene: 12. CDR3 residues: CSVETSGGRKGTFF. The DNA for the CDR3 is TGCAGCGTTGAAACTAGCGGGGGCCGAAAAGGGACGTTCTTC.